The TCR beta chain described here comes from a study of immune evolution from preneoplasia to lung adenocarcinoma (dated by TCRdb to about 2021). Study-wide context: HLA loss of heterozygosity was found in approximately 7% of AIS, 15% of MIA and about 32% of ADC lesions, and in no AAH lesions. Resected precursor lesions (AAH, AIS, MIA) and invasive adenocarcinomas were compared against paired morphologically normal lung tissue. A total of more than 40 patients contributed TCR sequencing data. Class I HLA alleles were inferred from exome data with POLYSOLVER, and allele-specific HLA loss was detected with LOHHLA. The study used immune gene expression, TCR sequencing and multiplex immunofluorescence to profile the immune contexture of lung adenocarcinoma precursors and invasive adenocarcinoma. The immune data were combined with whole exome sequencing and methylation data from the same cohort of nodules. The sample size was set by how many specimens were available, not by a prior power calculation. It was reported in the study that 100 to 110 samples were used for TCR sequencing. In total, the cohort included some 55 patients with pulmonary nodules, all of whom underwent surgical resection. Broad study findings and their caveats: Normal lung showed the highest clonality, whereas later-stage lesions appeared to have higher T cell density and diversity but lower clonality. The findings were based on association rather than direct causation, and larger cohorts with long-term follow-up and longitudinal biopsies were deemed needed. Because all patients came from Japan and China, whether the findings apply to Western populations was uncertain. Normal lung had the highest top T cell clone frequencies, and these frequencies appeared to fall progressively from AAH through AIS, MIA and invasive adenocarcinoma. KRAS-mutant nodules showed the highest T cell clonality compared with EGFR-mutant or double wild-type lesions.

Resection was performed on patients in Japan or China between about 2013 and 2017. Two lung cancer pathologists independently confirmed the histologic diagnosis of each case on H&E slides. Macro-dissection after pathologic assessment enriched premalignant or tumor cells for nucleic acid extraction. The AllPrep DNA/RNA FFPE Kit was used to isolate DNA from FFPE tissue. For this chain, trimming is 5 bases at the V end and 7 bases at the J end, and the number of junction bases without a gene match is 11. From the cysteine up to the phenylalanine, the CDR3 has a length of 15 residues. Only the CDR3 region is kept as DNA, spanning 45 bases read in frame from base 1. Per the germline V gene, MNHGY is the CDR1 and SVAAGI is the CDR2. The sample holds one count of this clone. There is no known antigen for this receptor. No per-base quality is available; no much larger clone lies one base away. The immunoSEQ hsTCRbeta Kit was used to sequence TCR beta CDR3 regions from DNA. Per the original workflow: TCR sequencing data were analysed with the ImmunoSEQ Analyzer. T cell clonality was defined as 1 minus Pielou's evenness, as computed on productive rearrangements. To measure T cell diversity, the inverse Simpson index was applied to productive templates. T cell density was TCR beta template counts normalized to usable DNA, estimated by amplifying and sequencing housekeeping genes. TCR metrics were compared across histologic stages using two-sided Kruskal-Wallis tests. What TCRdb holds here is the immuneACCESS table cut down to in-frame rearrangements. Part of the clones is not present; checked against another copy, under half of the missing clones reflect an unresolved V gene, and the others are unexplained. V, J and clone size are those of that table, while D and trimming were read from the DNA. The sample data list roughly 14,000 clones, and more than 80% of these were observed just once. In total, the top ten clones hold 4.2% of the sample.

This clonotype was sampled from a person aged 70 to 85 with lung adenocarcinoma. The chain is assembled from TRBV6-9 and TRBJ2-1, and TRBD2 matches 7 of the central bases. The sequencing input was FFPE minimally invasive lung adenocarcinoma tissue. This sample's cell subset or site label indicates: micro-invasive lung adenocarcinoma (MIA). The DNA sequence reads TGTGCCAGCAGTGAAGTAAGCGGGACGCGAAATGAGCAGTTCTTC. This gives the protein CASSEVSGTRNEQFF.